Below, 20 T cell receptor beta chains from the same sample are listed, as sequenced in a study of T cells in Graves' hyperthyroidism and ophthalmopathy. Amplified TCR beta CDR3 regions derived from RNA transcripts. A set of HTBI primers served as the primers for a first-round RT-PCR of the TCR CDR3. One entry per CDR3 protein, called by TCRdb with MiXCR from the multiplex PCR reads. In the table there are about 290,000 distinct CDR3 sequences, roughly 15% of which are singletons. The source material was blood. The receptors were sampled from a man aged 25-40 years with Graves' hyperthyroidism.

This clonotype has more than one count but fewer than ten. The chain uses TRBV7-9 and TRBJ2-7, with 7 bases fitting TRBD2. The CDR3 is 16 amino acids. V shed 8 bases, J shed 0 bases, and the junction held 13 bases outside the gene matches. Germline CDR1 reads SEHNR; CDR2 reads FQNEAQ (reference sequence). CDR3 nucleotide sequence: TGTGCCAGCCCTTTTCAGGCTAGCGGTCCCTCCTACGAGCAGTACTTC. Translated, it gives CASPFQASGPSYEQYF.

V usage is TRBV27 and J usage is TRBJ2-3; 8 bases line up with TRBD1. Germline-derived CDR1 and CDR2 are MNHEY and SMNVEV (reference sequence). This CDR3 is 12 amino acids long. Trimming at V came to 11 bases and at J to 2 bases, leaving 3 bases not matched to a gene. The CDR3 DNA reads as TGTGCCGCAGGGGGCAACACAGATACGCAGTATTTT. The encoded protein is CAAGGNTDTQYF.

This clonotype was seen repeatedly, ten times or more. J is TRBJ1-2 and V is TRBV30; perhaps TRBD1 as D (6 bases). Trimming shortened V by 6 bases and J by 6 bases, and 17 bases separated the two germline ends. The CDR3 runs 13 residues. Germline CDR1 and CDR2: GTSNPN and SVGIG (reference sequence). CDR3 DNA sequence: TGTGCCTGCCCCGAGGCAGGGGTTCATGGCTACACCTTC. Encoded protein: CACPEAGVHGYTF. The full variable domain, completed using reference TRBV30 and TRBJ1-2, is SQTIHQWPATLVQPVGSPLSLECTVEGTSNPNLYWYRQAAGRGLQLLFYSVGIGQISSEVPQNLSASRPQDRQFILSSKKLLLSDSGFYLCACPEAGVHGYTFGSGTRLTVV.

The J gene is TRBJ2-2, the V gene TRBV5-1; the match to TRBD1 covers 8 bases. With 3 bases clipped from V and 0 bases from J, the junction kept 4 bases outside the gene matches. Germline CDR1 SGHRS, CDR2 YFSETQ. This CDR3 has 16 amino acids. In DNA, the CDR3 is TGCGCCAGCAGCTACCGGACAGGGACGAACACCGGGGAGCTGTTTTTT. This sequence encodes CASSYRTGTNTGELFF. Looking up the rest from reference TRBV5-1 and TRBJ2-2 gives the full variable domain: KAGVTQTPRYLIKTRGQQVTLSCSPISGHRSVSWYQQTPGQGLQFLFEYFSETQRNKGNFPGRFSGRQFSNSRSEMNVSTLELGDSALYLCASSYRTGTNTGELFFGEGSRLTVL.

This clonotype has ten or more counts. The J gene is TRBJ2-7, the V gene TRBV12-3 or TRBV12-4; tentative D call: TRBD1 (6 bases). V lost 7 bases and J 0 bases, leaving 13 bases between the germline ends. CDR3 size: 14 residues. The CDR3 loop is CASTRGSHSYEQYF. In nucleotides, the CDR3 is TGTGCCAGCACCAGGGGCAGTCACTCCTACGAGCAGTACTTC.

The chain combines TRBV7-9 with TRBJ2-1; 14 nucleotides line up with TRBD2. The CDR3 is 17 residues long. The ends lost 5 bases at V and 4 bases at J; junction bases unmatched: 7. The germline V gene encodes CDR1 SEHNR and CDR2 FQNEAQ (reference sequence). CDR3 region: CASSTRLAGGEYNEQFF. The CDR3 coding sequence is TGTGCCAGCAGCACCCGACTAGCGGGAGGGGAATACAATGAGCAGTTCTTC.

V gene TRBV5-5 combines with J gene TRBJ2-2; tentatively, D is TRBD2 (6 bases). This CDR3 is 13 amino acids long. Trimming stripped 4 bases from V and 8 bases from J, with 12 bases between. Germline V lookup: CDR1 SGHKS, CDR2 YYEKEE (reference sequence). CDR3 in amino acids: CASSAGFRGELFF. For the CDR3, the DNA is TGTGCCAGCAGCGCGGGATTTCGGGGGGAGCTGTTTTTT.

In this sample, this clonotype turned up many times. The rearrangement joins TRBV7-9 to TRBJ2-3; 7 positions match TRBD1. The V gene's germline CDR1 is SEHNR and CDR2 FQNEAQ (reference sequence). The junction had 6 bases not matched to a gene; V was cut back by 3 bases and J by 6 bases. The CDR3 covers 14 residues. CDR3 sequence (DNA): TGTGCCAGCAGCTTTTTCTCACAGGGGGATACGCAGTATTTT. This codes for CASSFFSQGDTQYF.

This clonotype has a count of ten or more. The chain recombines TRBV28 with TRBJ2-2; D perhaps matches TRBD1 (6 bases). The germline gives CDR1 MDHEN, CDR2 SYDVKM. The CDR3 runs to 16 residues. The V end was cut by 6 bases, the J end by 2 bases, with 16 bases between. CDR3 sequence: CASSSGGTLNTGELFF. DNA for the CDR3: TGTGCCAGCAGCTCTGGGGGCACCCTCAACACCGGGGAGCTGTTTTTT.

The sample holds many counts of this clonotype. V gene TRBV7-6 combines with J gene TRBJ2-5, with 8 bases matching TRBD1. The CDR3 sequence is 16 residues long. Trimming removed 5 bases from V and 5 bases from J; junction bases left unmatched: 13. Per the germline V gene, CDR1 is SGHVS and CDR2 is FNYEAQ. The CDR3 DNA sequence: TGTGCCAGCAGCCCTCGGACAGGGAAGTTTTGGGAGACCCAGTACTTC. Residues: CASSPRTGKFWETQYF.

The chain carries TRBV15 and TRBJ2-3, with no clear D. Germline values: CDR1 LNHNV, CDR2 YYDKDF (reference sequence). Trimming took 3 bases from V and 5 from J, leaving 15 bases between them. This CDR3 is built from 15 residues. The CDR3 sequence: CATSSEGHPQDTQYF. CDR3 bases: TGTGCCACCAGCAGTGAAGGTCACCCCCAAGATACGCAGTATTTT.

This clonotype was found many times. V usage is TRBV28 and J usage is TRBJ2-3, with 9 bases matching TRBD2. CDR1 is MDHEN, CDR2 SYDVKM, per germline. With 7 bases clipped from V and 8 bases from J, the junction kept 13 bases outside the gene matches. There are 15 residues in the CDR3. The CDR3 region has the DNA TGTGCCAGCACCTTACTAGCGGGCCTAGCGGGTACGCAGTATTTT. It translates to CASTLLAGLAGTQYF.

The chain employs TRBV9 and TRBJ2-7; D gene ambiguous. Germline CDR1 and CDR2: SGDLS and YYNGEE. Trimming shortened V by 0 bases and J by 5 bases, and 9 bases separated the two germline ends. CDR3 size: 13 residues. The CDR3 nucleotides are TGTGCCAGCAGCGTAGAGGGTGGGGACGAGCAGTACTTC. It is translated as CASSVEGGDEQYF.

The V and J genes are TRBV7-2 and TRBJ2-7, with D uncertain. Germline V gene sequence: CDR1 SGHTA, CDR2 FQGNSA. The CDR3 totals 14 residues. V lost 5 bases and J 8 bases, leaving 19 bases between the germline ends. The CDR3 loop is CASSHPSRGMKQYF. In nucleotides, the CDR3 is TGTGCCAGCAGCCACCCCTCGCGAGGTATGAAGCAGTACTTC.

Regarding this clonotype: This sequence may be a read error, since a much larger clone differs from it by one base. This chain links TRBV6-1 with TRBJ2-2; 9 bases align to TRBD2. The CDR3 consists of 15 residues. Germline V gene sequence: CDR1 MNHNS, CDR2 SASEGT. The CDR3 loop reads CACSATSGNTGELFF. The CDR3 nucleotides are TGTGCCTGCAGTGCGACTAGCGGGAACACCGGGGAGCTGTTTTTT.

The genes are TRBV7-8 and TRBJ2-5, with 9 bases matching TRBD1. This CDR3 is 18 amino acids long. J was trimmed by 4 bases and V by 4 bases; bases with no gene match: 16. Germline CDR1 and CDR2: SGHVS and FQNEAQ. The CDR3 is CASSSAGTGFRDSETQYF. The CDR3 nucleotides are TGTGCCAGCAGCTCAGCGGGGACAGGGTTTAGAGATTCAGAGACCCAGTACTTC.

This clonotype was observed a few times. The rearrangement links TRBV7-9 to TRBJ2-7, with 15 bases that match TRBD2. Unmatched junction bases numbered 5, after V lost 5 bases and J lost 3 bases. CDR3 length: 16 residues. Germline CDR1 SEHNR, CDR2 FQNEAQ (reference sequence). The CDR3 region has the DNA TGTGCCAGCAGCCGCGGGACTAGCGGGAGGATCTACGAGCAGTACTTC. Protein: CASSRGTSGRIYEQYF.

The CDR3 is CASSLFSDRGHASSGNTIYF. DNA for the CDR3: TGTGCCAGCAGCTTGTTTTCGGACAGGGGCCATGCAAGCTCTGGAAACACCATATATTTT. The chain has TRBV7-9 and TRBJ1-3; 9 nucleotides align to TRBD1. The CDR3 is 20 residues long. With 3 bases clipped from V and 0 bases from J, the junction kept 15 bases outside the gene matches. Per germline, CDR1 SEHNR and CDR2 FQNEAQ (reference sequence). The variable domain in full, with the rest retrieved from reference TRBV7-9 and TRBJ1-3, is DTGVSQNPRHKITKRGQNVTFRCDPISEHNRLYWYRQTLGQGPEFLTYFQNEAQLEKSRLLSDRFSAERPKGSFSTLEIQRTEQGDSAMYLCASSLFSDRGHASSGNTIYFGEGSWLTVV.

Ten or more counts support this clonotype. The genes are TRBV20-1 and TRBJ2-7; D is ambiguous. The CDR3 runs 14 residues. V was shortened by 0 bases and J by 5 bases, with 14 bases between the two germline ends. CDR1 and CDR2 from the germline V gene are DFQATT and SNEGSKA (reference sequence). DNA for the CDR3: TGCAGTGCTAGAGATAATTCCCCCGAAGACGAGCAGTACTTC. It yields the protein CSARDNSPEDEQYF.

CDR3 sequence (DNA): TGCAGCGTTGCTGGGGCAAATTCACCCCTCCACTTT. It encodes CSVAGANSPLHF. The V call is TRBV29-1, the J call TRBJ1-6; D might be TRBD1 (5 bases). Germline V CDR1 and CDR2: SQVTM, ANQGSEA. The CDR3 is 12 residues long. With 4 bases removed from V and 7 bases from J, the gap between germline ends came to 8 bases. The variable domain in full, completed from reference TRBV29-1 and TRBJ1-6, reads SAVISQKPSRDICQRGTSLTIQCQVDSQVTMMFWYRQQPGQSLTLIATANQGSEATYESGFVIDKFPISRPNLTFSTLTVSNMSPEDSSIYLCSVAGANSPLHFGNGTRLTVT.